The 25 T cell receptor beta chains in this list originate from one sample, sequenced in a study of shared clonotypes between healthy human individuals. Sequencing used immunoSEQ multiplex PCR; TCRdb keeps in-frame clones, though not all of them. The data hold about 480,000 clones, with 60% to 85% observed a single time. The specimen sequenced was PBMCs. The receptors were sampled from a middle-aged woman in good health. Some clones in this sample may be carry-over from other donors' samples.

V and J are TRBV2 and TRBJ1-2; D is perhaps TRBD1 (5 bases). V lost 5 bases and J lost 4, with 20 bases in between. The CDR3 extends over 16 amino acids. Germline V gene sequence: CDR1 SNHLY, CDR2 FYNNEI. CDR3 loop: CASSPRDAPDSYGYTF. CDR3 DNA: TGTGCCAGCAGTCCCCGGGACGCCCCCGATAGCTATGGCTACACCTTC.

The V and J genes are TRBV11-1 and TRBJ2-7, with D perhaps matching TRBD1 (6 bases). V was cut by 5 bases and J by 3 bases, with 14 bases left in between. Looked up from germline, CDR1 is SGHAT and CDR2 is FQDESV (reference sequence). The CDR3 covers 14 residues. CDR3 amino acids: CASSLPGAGYEQYF. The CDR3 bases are TGTGCCAGCAGCCTACCAGGGGCAGGCTACGAGCAGTACTTC.

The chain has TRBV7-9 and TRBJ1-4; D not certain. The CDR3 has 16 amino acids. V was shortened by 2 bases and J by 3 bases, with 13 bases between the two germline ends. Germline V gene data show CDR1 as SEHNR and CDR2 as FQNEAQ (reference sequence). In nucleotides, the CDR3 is TGTGCCAGCAGCTTAAGTTCTGGCAGACCTAATGAAAAACTGTTTTTT. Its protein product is CASSLSSGRPNEKLFF.

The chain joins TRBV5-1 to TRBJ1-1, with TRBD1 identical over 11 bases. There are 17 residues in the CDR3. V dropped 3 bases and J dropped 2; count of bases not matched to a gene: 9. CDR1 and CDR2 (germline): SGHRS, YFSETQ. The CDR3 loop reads CASSSRTGGETNTEAFF. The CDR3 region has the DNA TGCGCCAGCAGCTCGCGGACAGGGGGCGAGACAAACACTGAAGCTTTCTTT.

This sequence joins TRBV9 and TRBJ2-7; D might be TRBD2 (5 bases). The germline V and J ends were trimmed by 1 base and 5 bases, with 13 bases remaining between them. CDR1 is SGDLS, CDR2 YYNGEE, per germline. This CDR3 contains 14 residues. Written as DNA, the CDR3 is TGTGCCAGCAGCGTAAACGGGGTCTGGAACGAGCAGTACTTC. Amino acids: CASSVNGVWNEQYF. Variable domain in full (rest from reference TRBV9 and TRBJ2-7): DSGVTQTPKHLITATGQRVTLRCSPRSGDLSVYWYQQSLDQGLQFLIQYYNGEERAKGNILERFSAQQFPDLHSELNLSSLELGDSALYFCASSVNGVWNEQYFGPGTRLTVT.

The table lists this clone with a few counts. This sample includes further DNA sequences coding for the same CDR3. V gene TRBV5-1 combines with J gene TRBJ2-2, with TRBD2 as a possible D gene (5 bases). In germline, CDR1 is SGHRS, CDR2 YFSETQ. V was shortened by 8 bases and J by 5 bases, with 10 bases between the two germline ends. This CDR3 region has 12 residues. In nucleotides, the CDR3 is TGCGCCAGTACCTCGGGGACCGGGGAGCTGTTTTTT. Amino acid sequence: CASTSGTGELFF. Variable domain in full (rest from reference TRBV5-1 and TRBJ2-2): KAGVTQTPRYLIKTRGQQVTLSCSPISGHRSVSWYQQTPGQGLQFLFEYFSETQRNKGNFPGRFSGRQFSNSRSEMNVSTLELGDSALYLCASTSGTGELFFGEGSRLTVL.

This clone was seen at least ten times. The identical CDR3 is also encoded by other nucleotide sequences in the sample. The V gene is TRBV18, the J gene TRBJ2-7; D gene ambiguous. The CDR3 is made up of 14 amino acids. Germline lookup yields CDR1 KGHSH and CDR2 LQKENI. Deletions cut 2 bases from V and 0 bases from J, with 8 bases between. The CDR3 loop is CASSPETGSYEQYF. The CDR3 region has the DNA TGTGCCAGCTCACCAGAGACGGGCTCCTACGAGCAGTACTTC.

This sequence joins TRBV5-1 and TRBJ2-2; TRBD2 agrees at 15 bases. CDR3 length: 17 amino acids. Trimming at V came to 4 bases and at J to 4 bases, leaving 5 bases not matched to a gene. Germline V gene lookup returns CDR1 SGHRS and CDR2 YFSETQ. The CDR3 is CASSIGLAGGITGELFF. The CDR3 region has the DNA TGCGCCAGCAGCATCGGACTAGCGGGAGGGATCACCGGGGAGCTGTTTTTT.

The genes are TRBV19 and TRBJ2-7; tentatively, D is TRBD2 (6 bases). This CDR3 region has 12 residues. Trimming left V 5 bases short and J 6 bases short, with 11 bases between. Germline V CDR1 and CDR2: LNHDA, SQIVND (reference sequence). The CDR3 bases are TGTGCCAGTAGTCGCCGGGGAGGCGAGCAGTACTTC. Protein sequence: CASSRRGGEQYF.

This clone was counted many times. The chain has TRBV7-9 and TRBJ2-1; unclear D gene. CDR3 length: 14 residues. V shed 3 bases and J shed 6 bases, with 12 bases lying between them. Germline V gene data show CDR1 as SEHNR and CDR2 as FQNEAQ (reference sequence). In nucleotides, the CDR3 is TGTGCCAGCAGCTTGGCCTCGTCGGGCAATGAGCAGTTCTTC. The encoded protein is CASSLASSGNEQFF.

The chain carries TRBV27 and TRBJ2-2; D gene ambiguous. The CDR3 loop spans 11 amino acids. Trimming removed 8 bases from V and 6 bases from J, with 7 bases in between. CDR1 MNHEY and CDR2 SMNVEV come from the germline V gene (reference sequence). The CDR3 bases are TGTGCCAGCCTCCTCGCCGGGGAGCTGTTTTTT. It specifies CASLLAGELFF.

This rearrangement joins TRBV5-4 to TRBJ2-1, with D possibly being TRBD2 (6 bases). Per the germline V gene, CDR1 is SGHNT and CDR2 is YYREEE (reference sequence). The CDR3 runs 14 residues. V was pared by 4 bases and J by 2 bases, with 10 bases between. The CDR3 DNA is TGTGCCAGCAGCGTTTCTAGCGCCTACAATGAGCAGTTCTTC. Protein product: CASSVSSAYNEQFF.

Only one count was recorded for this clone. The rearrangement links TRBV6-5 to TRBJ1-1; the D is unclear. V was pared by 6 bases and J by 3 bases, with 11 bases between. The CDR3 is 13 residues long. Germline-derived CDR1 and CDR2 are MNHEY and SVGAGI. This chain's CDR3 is CASSRTGDTEAFF. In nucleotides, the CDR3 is TGTGCCAGCAGCCGGACGGGTGACACTGAAGCTTTCTTT.

DNA of the CDR3: TGTGCCAGCAGAACACCGGGGGGTGGGACTGAAGCTTTCTTT. Translation: CASRTPGGGTEAFF. V usage is TRBV5-5 and J usage is TRBJ1-1; possible D gene TRBD1, 5 bases. Germline-derived CDR1 and CDR2 are SGHKS and YYEKEE (reference sequence). This CDR3 contains 14 residues. The V and J ends lost 5 bases and 5 bases respectively, with 16 bases between them.

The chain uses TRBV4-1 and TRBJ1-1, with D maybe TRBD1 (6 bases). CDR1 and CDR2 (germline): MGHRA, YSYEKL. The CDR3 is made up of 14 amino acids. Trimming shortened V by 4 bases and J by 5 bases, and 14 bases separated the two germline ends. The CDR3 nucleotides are TGCGCCAGCAGCCCCTACACAGGGACTACTGAAGCTTTCTTT. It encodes CASSPYTGTTEAFF.

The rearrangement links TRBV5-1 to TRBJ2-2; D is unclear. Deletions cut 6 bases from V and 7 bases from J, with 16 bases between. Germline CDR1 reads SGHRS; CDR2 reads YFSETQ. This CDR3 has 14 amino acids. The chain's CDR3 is CASTLELDVGELFF. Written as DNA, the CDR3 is TGCGCCAGCACCCTTGAACTCGATGTCGGGGAGCTGTTTTTT.

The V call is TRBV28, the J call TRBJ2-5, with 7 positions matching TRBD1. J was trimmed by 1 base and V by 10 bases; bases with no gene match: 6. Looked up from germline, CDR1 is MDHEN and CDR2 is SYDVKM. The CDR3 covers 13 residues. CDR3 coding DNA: TGTGCCACAGACAGGGACAGCCAAGAGACCCAGTACTTC. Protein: CATDRDSQETQYF.

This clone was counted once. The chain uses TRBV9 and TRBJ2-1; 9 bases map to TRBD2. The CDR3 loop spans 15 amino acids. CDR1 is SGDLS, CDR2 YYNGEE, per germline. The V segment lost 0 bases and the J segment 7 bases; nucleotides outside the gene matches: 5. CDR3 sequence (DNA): TGTGCCAGCAGCGTAGGAGCGGGAGGCTGGAATGAGCAGTTCTTC. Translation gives CASSVGAGGWNEQFF. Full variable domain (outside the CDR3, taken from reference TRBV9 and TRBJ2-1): DSGVTQTPKHLITATGQRVTLRCSPRSGDLSVYWYQQSLDQGLQFLIQYYNGEERAKGNILERFSAQQFPDLHSELNLSSLELGDSALYFCASSVGAGGWNEQFFGPGTRLTVL.

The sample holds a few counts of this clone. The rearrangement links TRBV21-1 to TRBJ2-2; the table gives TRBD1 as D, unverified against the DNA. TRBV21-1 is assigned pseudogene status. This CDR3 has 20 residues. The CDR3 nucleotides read TGTGCCAGCAGCAAAGGGAACAGGGGGTATCAGCCCTCGAACACCGGGGAGCTGTTTTTT. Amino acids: CASSKGNRGYQPSNTGELFF.

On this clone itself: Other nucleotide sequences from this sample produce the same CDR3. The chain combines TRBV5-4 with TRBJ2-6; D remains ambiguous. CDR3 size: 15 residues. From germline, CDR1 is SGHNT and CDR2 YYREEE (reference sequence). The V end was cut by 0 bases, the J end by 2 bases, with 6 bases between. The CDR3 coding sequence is TGTGCCAGCAGCTTGGCCGGCCCTGGGGCCAACGTCCTGACTTTC. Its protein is CASSLAGPGANVLTF.

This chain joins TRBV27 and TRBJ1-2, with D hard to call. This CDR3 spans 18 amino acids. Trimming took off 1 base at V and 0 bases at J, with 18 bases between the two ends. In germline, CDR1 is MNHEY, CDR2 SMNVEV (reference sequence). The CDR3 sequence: CASSLYSDGHPANYGYTF. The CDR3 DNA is TGTGCCAGCAGTTTATATTCGGACGGTCACCCAGCTAACTATGGCTACACCTTC.

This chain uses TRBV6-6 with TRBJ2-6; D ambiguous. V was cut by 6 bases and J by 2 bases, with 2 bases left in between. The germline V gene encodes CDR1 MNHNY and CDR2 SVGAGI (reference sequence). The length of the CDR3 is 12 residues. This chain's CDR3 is CASSPGANVLTF. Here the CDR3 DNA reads TGTGCCAGCAGCCCTGGGGCCAACGTCCTGACTTTC.

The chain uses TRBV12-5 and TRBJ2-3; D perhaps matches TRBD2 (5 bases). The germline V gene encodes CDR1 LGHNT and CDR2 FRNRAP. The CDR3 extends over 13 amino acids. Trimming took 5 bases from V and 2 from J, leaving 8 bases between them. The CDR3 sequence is CASGPGITDTQYF. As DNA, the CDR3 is TGTGCTAGTGGTCCCGGGATCACAGATACGCAGTATTTT.

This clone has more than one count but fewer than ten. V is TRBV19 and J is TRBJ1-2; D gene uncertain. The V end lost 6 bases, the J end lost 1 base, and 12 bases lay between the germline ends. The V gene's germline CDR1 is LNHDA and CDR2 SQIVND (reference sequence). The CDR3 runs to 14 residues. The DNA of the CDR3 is TGTGCCAGTAGCCCCACCGGGGTTAACTATGGCTACACCTTC. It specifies CASSPTGVNYGYTF.

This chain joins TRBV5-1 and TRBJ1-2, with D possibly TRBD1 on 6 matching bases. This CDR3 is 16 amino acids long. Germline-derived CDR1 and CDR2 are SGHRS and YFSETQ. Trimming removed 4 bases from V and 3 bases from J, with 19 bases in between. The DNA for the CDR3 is TGCGCCAGCAGCGCGTCATCGGGGGCGTCCTACTATGGCTACACCTTC. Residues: CASSASSGASYYGYTF.